This T cell receptor beta chain was identified during a study of cytomegalovirus exposure and HLA in healthy donors. Overall study: The study's early data release held some 85 million unique TCRs from HLA-typed donors.

General study results and limits: The classifier reportedly diagnosed cytomegalovirus status with high specificity and sensitivity.

PCR primers comprised 60 Vbeta and 13 Jbeta primers. Sequenced by immunoSEQ multiplex PCR; TCRdb stores in-frame clones only, minus some. Here the sample spans under 120,000 clones, approximately 80% being singletons. Of note for this clone: No antigen is known for it.

This CDR3 has 18 amino acids. Trimming at V came to 0 bases and at J to 2 bases, leaving 9 bases not matched to a gene. Germline CDR1 and CDR2: KGHSH and LQKENI. The chain uses TRBV18 and TRBJ2-3, with TRBD2 matching over 9 bases. Sequencing input: PBMCs. The clonotype comes from a female donor in good health and CMV-seropositive. As DNA, the CDR3 is TGTGCCAGCTCACCACCGAGTCTAGCGGGGAGCCTCACAGATACGCAGTATTTT. This gives the protein CASSPPSLAGSLTDTQYF.